Below, one TCR beta chain is given with its context. The CDR3 loop spans 15 amino acids. Deletions cut 4 bases from V and 4 bases from J, with 17 bases between. The germline V gene has CDR1 DFQATT and CDR2 SNEGSKA (reference sequence). The sample originates from a study of spatial heterogeneity in lung cancer. Study-wide background: When follow-up PBMC samples existed, they were sequenced (at a median of roughly two years after resection). Detected sequences consistently included more beta-chain ones than alpha-chain ones.

Time point indicated: blood at routine non-recurrence follow-up after resection. TCRdb re-called the 5' RACE reads with MiXCR, one entry per CDR3 protein. The sample yields 35,000 to 55,000 distinct CDR3 sequences, 20% to 25% seen once. The source was PBMCs, collected at follow-up. The clonotype comes from a female donor with early-stage non-small cell lung cancer. This chain joins TRBV20-1 and TRBJ1-3; weak D call: TRBD1 (6 bases). The DNA of the CDR3 is TGCAGTGCTATAGCCCTCCCGGGGGCGGGAAACACCATATATTTT. Translated: CSAIALPGAGNTIYF.